These T cell receptor beta chains were read from a single sample in a study of siplizumab effects on memory and regulatory T cells. TCRdb keeps only in-frame clones here, not all; method: immunoSEQ multiplex PCR. Found here are about 56,000 clones, about 98% of them singletons; the top ten hold 1.1%. The material sequenced was naive CD8+ T cells sorted from blood. The receptor source for this set is a human donor in good health. CDR3s include the opening cysteine and the closing phenylalanine or tryptophan. D genes are given only for firm matches. The size of a clone is reported for some rows only, either as once, few or many, or as a class for expanded clones.

-	TRBV2	TRBJ1-2	-	TGTGCCAGCTTAGGGAGGGAGCTCCCCTATGGCTACACCTTC	CASLGRELPYGYTF
-	TRBV28	TRBJ1-2	-	TGTGCCAGTAGGACAACTAACTATGGCTACACCTTC	CASRTTNYGYTF
-	TRBV28	TRBJ2-7	-	TGTGCCAGCGGTAATTCCTACGAGCAGTACTTC	CASGNSYEQYF
-	TRBV18	TRBJ2-2	-	TGTGCCAGCTCACCGTTATCAGCGAACACCGGGGAGCTGTTTTTT	CASSPLSANTGELFF
-	TRBV27	TRBJ2-7	TRBD2	TGTGCCAGCAGTTTCCGGGGGGGACGCTACGAGCAGTACTTC	CASSFRGGRYEQYF
-	TRBV9	TRBJ2-7	-	TGTGCCAGCAGCGTAGCGTCCTCGTCGGGGAGTTACGAGCAGTACTTC	CASSVASSSGSYEQYF
once	TRBV15	TRBJ2-1	TRBD2	TGTGCCACCAGCAGAACTGGACTAGCGGGAGGCAATGAGCAGTTCTTC	CATSRTGLAGGNEQFF
-	TRBV13	TRBJ2-2	-	TGTGCCAGCAGCCAAGCCACCGGGGAGCTGTTTTTT	CASSQATGELFF
-	TRBV29-1	TRBJ2-3	TRBD2	TGCAGCGCCTCGGGCGGGAGAACGACAGATACGCAGTATTTT	CSASGGRTTDTQYF
-	TRBV19	TRBJ2-1	TRBD2	TGTGCCAGTAGTATCGGGCTAGCGGCTAACAATGAGCAGTTCTTC	CASSIGLAANNEQFF
-	TRBV6-1	TRBJ2-7	TRBD2	TGTGCCAGCAGTGAAGAGGGGCGGGAGGGAGTCGACGAGCAGTACTTC	CASSEEGREGVDEQYF
-	TRBV19	TRBJ2-5	TRBD2	TGTGCCAGTAGTATAGATGGGACTAGCGGTCAAGAGACCCAGTACTTC	CASSIDGTSGQETQYF
-	TRBV25-1	TRBJ2-7	-	TGTGCCAGCATGAAGACAGGACCTCCTTACGAGCAGTACTTC	CASMKTGPPYEQYF
-	TRBV10-1	TRBJ1-5	-	TGCGCCGTCCAAGCGCGAGAAGGTCAGCCCCAGCATTTT	CAVQAREGQPQHF
-	TRBV27	TRBJ2-3	-	TGTGCCAGCAGTTTATCTGGGGGAATAGTGGGCACAGATACGCAGTATTTT	CASSLSGGIVGTDTQYF
-	TRBV7-9	TRBJ2-1	-	TGTGCCAGCAGCCCAGTGACAGGTTACAATGAGCAGTTCTTC	CASSPVTGYNEQFF
-	TRBV15	TRBJ2-1	-	TGTGCCACCAGCGGTATGGGACAATTCAATGAGCAGTTCTTC	CATSGMGQFNEQFF
-	TRBV5-1	TRBJ2-7	TRBD2	TGCGCCAGCAGCTTGGGACTAGCGGGAAGGGTGGCTGTCGAGCAGTACTTC	CASSLGLAGRVAVEQYF
-	TRBV18	TRBJ2-2	TRBD1	TGTGCCAGCTCACAAGCCGGGACAGGGAACACCGGGGAGCTGTTTTTT	CASSQAGTGNTGELFF
-	TRBV6-1	TRBJ2-2	-	TGTGCCAGCAGCCATCCCGGTAGCGGGGAGCTGTTTTTT	CASSHPGSGELFF
-	TRBV27	TRBJ1-3	-	TGTGCCAGCAGTCACCGGGACGGCGAAAACACCATATATTTT	CASSHRDGENTIYF
-	TRBV27	TRBJ2-3	-	TGTGCCAGCAGTAGGGGGGGCACAGATACGCAGTATTTT	CASSRGGTDTQYF
-	TRBV28	TRBJ2-3	TRBD1	TGTGCCAGCAGGACAGGGACAGATACGCAGTATTTT	CASRTGTDTQYF
-	TRBV5-1	TRBJ1-1	TRBD1	TGCGCCAGCAGCATCTCCGGGACAGGGGACACTGAAGCTTTCTTT	CASSISGTGDTEAFF
-	TRBV27	TRBJ2-1	TRBD1	TGTGCCAGCACCCGGGACAGCCTCTCCTACAATGAGCAGTTCTTC	CASTRDSLSYNEQFF
-	TRBV29-1	TRBJ2-4	-	TGCAGCGTTGAACGGGGGCTAGGTAAAAACATTCAGTACTTC	CSVERGLGKNIQYF
-	TRBV4-1	TRBJ2-7	-	TGCGCCAGCAGCCAAGATGGTAAGGGGGTATCCTACGAGCAGTACTTC	CASSQDGKGVSYEQYF
-	TRBV14	TRBJ2-7	-	TGTGCCAGCAGCCAAGGGTACACCCAAGAGCAGTACTTC	CASSQGYTQEQYF
-	TRBV7-8	TRBJ2-2	-	TGTGCCAGCAGCCTCCCCGGGACATCCTTAGTTAACACCGGGGAGCTGTTTTTT	CASSLPGTSLVNTGELFF
-	TRBV19	TRBJ2-7	-	TGTGCCAGTAGTCCGGGGGCCTCCTACGAGCAGTACTTC	CASSPGASYEQYF
-	TRBV29-1	TRBJ1-1	-	TGCAGCGTTCAACCGGGCTCAAGCGCTGAAGCTTTCTTT	CSVQPGSSAEAFF
-	TRBV27	TRBJ1-6	TRBD1	TGTGCCAGCAGTGTATTCCGCGGACAGGCAGATAATTCACCCCTCCACTTT	CASSVFRGQADNSPLHF
-	TRBV4-3	TRBJ2-3	TRBD1	TGCGCCAGCAGCCAGGGCCCGCCGGGACAGGGGACAGATACGCAGTATTTT	CASSQGPPGQGTDTQYF
-	TRBV30	TRBJ2-7	TRBD2	TGTGCCTGGAGCCAGACTAGCGGGAGGCCCTACGAGCAGTACTTC	CAWSQTSGRPYEQYF
-	TRBV11-2	TRBJ2-1	-	TGTGCCAGCAGCTTATTGTCGGCGGACGCACTCTACAATGAGCAGTTCTTC	CASSLLSADALYNEQFF
-	TRBV29-1	TRBJ2-2	-	TGCAGCGTGACCCGGGGGAACACCGGGGAGCTGTTTTTT	CSVTRGNTGELFF
-	TRBV10-1	TRBJ2-2	-	TGCGCCAGCAGTGGACTAGAAAGGGACACCGGGGAGCTGTTTTTT	CASSGLERDTGELFF
-	TRBV27	TRBJ2-7	-	TGTGCCAGCAGTTCCGGGACTGGAGGGTACGAGCAGTACTTC	CASSSGTGGYEQYF
-	TRBV2	TRBJ2-1	-	TGTGCCAGCAAGGGCAGGGAATCGAGCTCCTACAATGAGCAGTTCTTC	CASKGRESSSYNEQFF
-	TRBV9	TRBJ2-3	-	TGTGCCAGCGACCGGAGGGAGGAGCCAGATACGCAGTATTTT	CASDRREEPDTQYF
-	TRBV4-1	TRBJ1-4	-	TGCGCCAGCAGCCCCCTTTTCGAGGGATCTCAGAAACTGTTTTTT	CASSPLFEGSQKLFF
-	TRBV19	TRBJ2-7	-	TGTGCCAGTAGTATAGGGTACGAGCAGTACTTC	CASSIGYEQYF
-	TRBV4-1	TRBJ2-1	TRBD1	TGCGCCAGCAGCCACGGGACAGGGGAGCAGTTCTTC	CASSHGTGEQFF
-	TRBV4-3	TRBJ2-1	TRBD2	TGCGCCAGCAGCCTTCAACTAGCGGGAACCCACAATGAGCAGTTCTTC	CASSLQLAGTHNEQFF
-	TRBV20-1	TRBJ2-7	-	TGCAGTGCTAGAGTACGCTACGAGCAGTACTTC	CSARVRYEQYF
-	TRBV5-4	TRBJ1-1	-	TGTGCCAGCAGCTTGGTTGGGGCAGTTATCACCGAAGCTTTCTTT	CASSLVGAVITEAFF
-	TRBV6-5	TRBJ2-7	-	TGTGCCAGCAGCGCACAGGGTTCCGAGCAGTACTTC	CASSAQGSEQYF
-	TRBV27	TRBJ2-5	TRBD1	TGTGCCAGCAGTTTATTAGGGGGCTTTGAGACCCAGTACTTC	CASSLLGGFETQYF
-	TRBV7-3	TRBJ2-1	TRBD1	TGTGCCAGCAGCCCCCGGAGGACAGGGTACAATGAGCAGTTCTTC	CASSPRRTGYNEQFF
-	TRBV11-3	TRBJ2-7	TRBD1	TGTGCCAGCAGCTTAGGAGGGGGCCAGGGGGCGATTTACGAGCAGTACTTC	CASSLGGGQGAIYEQYF
-	TRBV7-2	TRBJ2-7	-	TGTGCCAGCAGCAACGACGACAGGAGGGACTCCTACGAGCAGTACTTC	CASSNDDRRDSYEQYF
-	TRBV6-5	TRBJ2-7	-	TGTGCCAGCAGTTATATAGGATCCTACGAGCAGTACTTC	CASSYIGSYEQYF
-	TRBV27	TRBJ2-7	TRBD2	TGTGCCAGCAGTTGGGCGACTAGCGCTTCCTACGAGCAGTACTTC	CASSWATSASYEQYF
-	TRBV27	TRBJ1-4	-	TGTGCCAGCAGTCCCCGGGACCCAGCTAATGAAAAACTGTTTTTT	CASSPRDPANEKLFF
-	TRBV30	TRBJ2-7	-	TGTGCCTGGAGTGTAGAATACGAGCAGTACTTC	CAWSVEYEQYF
-	TRBV2	TRBJ1-4	-	TGTGCCAGCAGTGACGACGCCAGATATGAAAAACTGTTTTTT	CASSDDARYEKLFF
-	TRBV6-5	TRBJ2-4	TRBD1	TGTGCCAGCAGTTACAGGGACAGATCGAGGCACATTCAGTACTTC	CASSYRDRSRHIQYF
-	TRBV14	TRBJ2-3	TRBD2	TGTGCCAGCAGCCAAGACCTGGCGGGAGCCGCAGATACGCAGTATTTT	CASSQDLAGAADTQYF
-	TRBV28	TRBJ1-2	-	TGTGCCAGCAGAGGGGTTTCCTATGGCTACACCTTC	CASRGVSYGYTF
-	TRBV19	TRBJ2-1	-	TGTGCCAGTATTGACAGAAACTCCTACAATGAGCAGTTCTTC	CASIDRNSYNEQFF